A selection of T cell receptor beta chains follows, all from one sample in a study of blood T cell repertoires in COVID-19. Measured with immunoSEQ multiplex PCR; TCRdb has only the in-frame clones, and not every one. The data show about 440,000 clones, 90% seen once. The sample taken for sequencing was PBMCs or T cells enriched from blood (not recorded which). The receptor set was obtained from a man aged 18 to 30 who had recovered from COVID-19. CDR3s include the opening cysteine and the closing phenylalanine or tryptophan. D genes are given only for firm matches. Only some rows state a clone size, as once, few, many or a class for expanded clones.

clone size	D gene	V gene	J gene	CDR3 DNA	CDR3 protein
-	-	TRBV30	TRBJ1-1	TGTGCCTGGAATCTTTGGGGAGGCACTGAAGCTTTCTTT	CAWNLWGGTEAFF
-	-	TRBV29-1	TRBJ2-7	TGCAGCGTCAACCGAGGACTTGACGAGCAGTACTTC	CSVNRGLDEQYF
-	TRBD2	TRBV12-3/TRBV12-4	TRBJ2-7	TGTGCCAGCAGTTTGGTATTGGGAGGGGAGCAGTACTTC	CASSLVLGGEQYF
-	TRBD1	TRBV6-5	TRBJ1-1	TGTGCCAGCAGTTATGGAGGGGGCGGGGCTGAAGCTTTCTTT	CASSYGGGGAEAFF
-	-	TRBV27	TRBJ2-4	TGTGCCAGCAGTCTAGGTAACCAAAACATTCAGTACTTC	CASSLGNQNIQYF
-	TRBD1	TRBV7-2	TRBJ1-1	TGTGCCAGCAGCTTAGTACGGACAGGGAATGAAGCTTTCTTT	CASSLVRTGNEAFF
-	-	TRBV28	TRBJ2-6	TGTGCCAGCAGTCCGACTGTGATGATGGGTCCTGGGGCCAACGTCCTGACTTTC	CASSPTVMMGPGANVLTF
-	TRBD1	TRBV15	TRBJ1-2	TGTGCCACCAGCAGAGATGGATCAGGGACAGGGGAAAACTATGGCTACACCTTC	CATSRDGSGTGENYGYTF
-	-	TRBV9	TRBJ1-6	TGTGCCAGCAGCGTTGGGGCCTACAGGGATCCTAATTCACCCCTCCACTTT	CASSVGAYRDPNSPLHF
-	TRBD1	TRBV5-4	TRBJ1-2	TGTGCCAGCAGCTTGGGCTCACAGGGGGCTGTAGGGGGCTACACCTTC	CASSLGSQGAVGGYTF
-	-	TRBV9	TRBJ2-7	TGTGCCAGCAGCGGGACAGATTCCTACGAGCAGTACTTC	CASSGTDSYEQYF
-	-	TRBV5-5	TRBJ2-7	TGTGCCAGCAGCTTGGATATCTTTGTCCCCTACGAGCAGTACTTC	CASSLDIFVPYEQYF
-	TRBD1	TRBV28	TRBJ1-4	TGTGCCAGCGGAACACTCGTCGACAGGGGGAGGGAAAAACTGTTTTTT	CASGTLVDRGREKLFF
-	-	TRBV7-2	TRBJ1-5	TGTGCCAGCAGTACCGACAGGCCCACCTCGTTTAATCAGCCCCAGCATTTT	CASSTDRPTSFNQPQHF
-	-	TRBV12-3/TRBV12-4	TRBJ1-2	TGTGCCAGCAGTTCAGAGGGTTCGGGCTACACCTTC	CASSSEGSGYTF
few	-	TRBV14	TRBJ2-2	TGTGCCAGCAGCCAAGATGAGCCAGGCATGGGGGAGCTGTTTTTT	CASSQDEPGMGELFF
-	TRBD2	TRBV19	TRBJ2-1	TGTGCCAGCAGGACTAGCGGGATATATGAGCAGTTCTTC	CASRTSGIYEQFF
-	-	TRBV30	TRBJ1-2	TGTGCCTGGAGTGGGACTAATAACTATGGCTACACCTTC	CAWSGTNNYGYTF
-	TRBD2	TRBV28	TRBJ2-1	TGTGCCAGCAGACTAGCGAGCTCCTACAATGAGCAGTTCTTC	CASRLASSYNEQFF
-	-	TRBV5-1	TRBJ2-3	TGCGCCAGCAGCCCCGGGACTAGCACAGATACGCAGTATTTT	CASSPGTSTDTQYF
-	TRBD1	TRBV18	TRBJ1-1	TGTGCCAGCTCACCACAGGGGGCGGACACTGAAGCTTTCTTT	CASSPQGADTEAFF
-	-	TRBV10-3	TRBJ2-7	TGTGCCATCAGTGAGTCGTCCAGCTACGAGCAGTACTTC	CAISESSSYEQYF
-	-	TRBV7-3	TRBJ2-1	TGTGCCAGCAGCGAAACCGGGACTGTGATATACAATGAGCAGTTCTTC	CASSETGTVIYNEQFF
-	TRBD2	TRBV3-1/TRBV3-2	TRBJ2-1	TGTGCCAGCAGCGCCCGGACTAGCTCTGAGCAGTTCTTC	CASSARTSSEQFF
-	TRBD1	TRBV5-6	TRBJ2-6	TGTGCCAGCAGCGAATCCGGGACAGGGTCATTTGCTGGGGCCAACGTCCTGACTTTC	CASSESGTGSFAGANVLTF
-	TRBD2	TRBV27	TRBJ2-1	TGTGCCAGCAGTTTAAAGGGACTAGCGGGATCCAATGAGCAGTTCTTC	CASSLKGLAGSNEQFF
-	-	TRBV7-8	TRBJ2-7	TGTGCCAGCAGCTCCCTCCGGTCCGTGGAGGGGGCCTCCTACGAGCAGTACTTC	CASSSLRSVEGASYEQYF
-	TRBD1	TRBV5-8	TRBJ1-1	TGTGCCAGCAGCTTGACGCAGGGGGCTATGCTGCGGGACACTGAAGCTTTCTTT	CASSLTQGAMLRDTEAFF
-	-	TRBV30	TRBJ1-3	TGTGCCTGGACATCGCCCGAGGACACCATATATTTT	CAWTSPEDTIYF
-	-	TRBV7-9	TRBJ1-4	TGTGCCAGCAGCTCAGACAGTCAACTGTTTTTT	CASSSDSQLFF
-	-	TRBV15	TRBJ1-2	TGTGCCACCAGCAGAGATCGGGGGGGCGCGTGGTTTGGCTACACCTTC	CATSRDRGGAWFGYTF
-	TRBD1	TRBV19	TRBJ2-3	TGTGCCAGTACCTCCTCAGGGGGTTGGGACACAGATACGCAGTATTTT	CASTSSGGWDTDTQYF
-	TRBD1	TRBV5-5	TRBJ1-5	TGTGCCAGCAGCAGGAATGGACAGGGAACCCAGCCCCAGCATTTT	CASSRNGQGTQPQHF
-	-	TRBV2	TRBJ1-2	TGTGCCAGCAGTGAAGTTCGGGGTCCTTCCTCTGGCTACACCTTC	CASSEVRGPSSGYTF
-	-	TRBV25-1	TRBJ2-1	TGTGCCAGCAGTGACACCTTCACGGGACTCCAGTTCTTC	CASSDTFTGLQFF
-	-	TRBV24-1	TRBJ1-5	TGTGCCACCAAGGGAGCAGGGGCGCGGAGCAATCAGCCCCAGCATTTT	CATKGAGARSNQPQHF
-	-	TRBV19	TRBJ2-5	TGTGCCAGTAGTCGACGGGAAGAGACCCAGTACTTC	CASSRREETQYF
few	-	TRBV7-6	TRBJ2-1	TGTGCCAGCAGCCTTAGCGGACCCAGCTCCTACAATGAGCAGTTCTTC	CASSLSGPSSYNEQFF
-	-	TRBV9	TRBJ2-1	TGTGCCAGCAGCGTAGGCGGGGTCAAGAATGAGCAGTTCTTC	CASSVGGVKNEQFF
-	-	TRBV2	TRBJ1-2	TGTGCCAGCAGCGAGTACCGACAGTATGGCTACACCTTC	CASSEYRQYGYTF
-	-	TRBV3-1/TRBV3-2	TRBJ1-4	TGTGCCAGCAGGGGGGGTATGGAACTGTTTTTT	CASRGGMELFF
-	-	TRBV3-1/TRBV3-2	TRBJ2-2	TGTGCCAGCAGCCAAGATCAGCGCGGCACCGGGGAGCTGTTTTTT	CASSQDQRGTGELFF
-	-	TRBV5-1	TRBJ1-1	TGCGCCAGCAGCTTGGGCGGCAGATCGAACACTGAAGCTTTCTTT	CASSLGGRSNTEAFF
-	-	TRBV5-1	TRBJ1-3	TGCGCCAGCAGCTTTTCAGGGGAAGGTGAGGACACCATATATTTT	CASSFSGEGEDTIYF
-	-	TRBV3-1/TRBV3-2	TRBJ1-2	TGTGCCAGCACCCCAAGTAAAGGAGGGGATGGCTACACCTTC	CASTPSKGGDGYTF
-	TRBD1	TRBV12-3/TRBV12-4	TRBJ1-5	TGTGCCAGCAGTTTGACAGGGCGTCAGCCCCAGCATTTT	CASSLTGRQPQHF
-	TRBD2	TRBV10-3	TRBJ2-7	TGTGCCATCAGTTTTAGCGGGGACTCCTACGAGCAGTACTTC	CAISFSGDSYEQYF
-	TRBD2	TRBV7-9	TRBJ2-1	TGTGCCAGCAGCTTAGTGCAGCTAGCGGAAAGTAATGAGCAGTTCTTC	CASSLVQLAESNEQFF
-	-	TRBV19	TRBJ2-1	TGTGCCAGTAGTATACGGGAGCAGGGTGAGCAGTTCTTC	CASSIREQGEQFF
-	TRBD1	TRBV5-1	TRBJ2-1	TGCGCCAGCAGGGGAGGACAGGGCCCGGGCAATGAGCAGTTCTTC	CASRGGQGPGNEQFF
-	-	TRBV29-1	TRBJ2-7	TGCAGCGTTTTTACTCTTCAGGGGTCCTACGAGCAGTACTTC	CSVFTLQGSYEQYF
-	TRBD1	TRBV18	TRBJ1-4	TGTGCCAGCTCACGATCTGGACAGGGCGTCGGAGAAAAACTGTTTTTT	CASSRSGQGVGEKLFF
-	-	TRBV3-1/TRBV3-2	TRBJ2-5	TGTGCCAGCAGCTCAACAGGGTACCAAGAGACCCAGTACTTC	CASSSTGYQETQYF
-	-	TRBV15	TRBJ1-6	TGTGCCACCAGCAGAGCCCAGGATAATTCACCCCTCCACTTT	CATSRAQDNSPLHF
-	-	TRBV2	TRBJ1-5	TGTGCCAGCAAGAGGGGGTTGTCCCAGCATTTT	CASKRGLSQHF
-	TRBD2	TRBV28	TRBJ2-5	TGTGCCAGCAGTTTGTATAGCGGGAGGGCCGCGGAGACCCAGTACTTC	CASSLYSGRAAETQYF
-	TRBD1	TRBV29-1	TRBJ1-1	TGCAGCGTCGACAGGGGCCCCGAGGTTTTCTTT	CSVDRGPEVFF
once	-	TRBV3-1/TRBV3-2	TRBJ1-2	TGTGCCAGCAGCTCCTCGACGGGGAGAGGCTACACCTTC	CASSSSTGRGYTF
few	-	TRBV10-1	TRBJ2-7	TGCGCCAGCAGTAGGCCGGACAAAACCTACGAGCAGTACTTC	CASSRPDKTYEQYF
-	-	TRBV4-1	TRBJ1-1	TGCGCCAGCAGAACCTTAGAGGGCGCGAGGTTTAGGGCTGAAGCTTTCTTT	CASRTLEGARFRAEAFF